The 5 T cell receptor beta chains given below trace back to one sample, sequenced in a study of cytomegalovirus exposure and HLA in healthy donors. PCR employed 60 Vbeta and 13 Jbeta primers. Sequencing used immunoSEQ multiplex PCR; TCRdb keeps in-frame clones, though not all of them. The data show approximately 150,000 clones, about four fifths seen once. The sequenced sample was PBMCs. Source of these receptors: a woman between 45 and 65 years old in good health and CMV-seronegative.

This rearrangement joins TRBV7-9 to TRBJ2-6; 10 bases match TRBD1. The CDR3 contains 19 residues. V dropped 2 bases and J dropped 1; count of bases not matched to a gene: 8. Germline V gene data show CDR1 as SEHNR and CDR2 as FQNEAQ (reference sequence). In DNA, the CDR3 is TGTGCCAGCAGCTTATGGGAGGACAGGGGGGGGTCTGGGGCCAACGTCCTGACTTTC. Amino acids: CASSLWEDRGGSGANVLTF.

The table lists this clone with a count of one. The chain is built from TRBV6-5 and TRBJ2-7; D possibly corresponds to TRBD1 (6 bases). Germline CDR1 is MNHEY and CDR2 is SVGAGI. The CDR3 runs to 14 residues. The V and J ends lost 6 bases and 4 bases respectively, with 16 bases between them. This chain's CDR3 is CASRPGHPGYEQYF. The DNA of the CDR3 is TGTGCCAGCAGGCCGGGACACCCTGGATACGAGCAGTACTTC.

V gene TRBV27 combines with J gene TRBJ2-2, with unresolved D. The CDR3 consists of 15 residues. V was clipped by 1 base and J by 7 bases, with 13 bases between them. CDR1 is MNHEY, CDR2 SMNVEV, per germline (reference sequence). CDR3 loop: CASSLWIPGHGELFF. The DNA of the CDR3 is TGTGCCAGCAGTTTATGGATCCCAGGTCACGGGGAGCTGTTTTTT.

The chain combines TRBV4-2 with TRBJ2-3, with a possible D match to TRBD2 (5 bases). With 0 bases removed from V and 5 bases from J, the gap between germline ends came to 9 bases. There are 14 residues in the CDR3. Looked up from germline, CDR1 is LGHNA and CDR2 is YNFKEQ. The CDR3 is CASSQDPGKDTQYF. DNA for the CDR3: TGTGCCAGCAGCCAAGATCCGGGGAAAGATACGCAGTATTTT.

CDR3 amino acids: CASSLEVVGLTGELFF. The CDR3 DNA reads as TGCGCCAGCAGCTTGGAAGTAGTTGGGCTCACCGGGGAGCTGTTTTTT. The J gene is TRBJ2-2, the V gene TRBV5-1, with D hard to call. The CDR3 consists of 16 residues. Trimming left V 0 bases short and J 4 bases short, with 13 bases between. Germline V gene sequence: CDR1 SGHRS, CDR2 YFSETQ.